This is a list of T cell receptor beta chains from one sample in a study of Ad26.COV2.S vaccination and SARS-CoV-2 variants. Libraries were prepared by immunoSEQ multiplex PCR; TCRdb keeps only in-frame clonotypes and omits some of them. The repertoire holds hundreds of thousands of clones, with about four fifths as singletons. Specimen: peripheral blood, collected in a trial of Ad26.COV2.S vaccine versus placebo. These receptors originate from a person aged 18-60 years who received the Ad26.COV2.S COVID-19 vaccine or a placebo. Each CDR3 is given with its conserved first and last residue. A D gene is named only where the DNA matches it firmly. The size entry is marked missing in some rows and otherwise reads once, few, many or a size class.

clone size,J gene,D gene,V gene,CDR3 protein,CDR3 DNA
.,TRBJ2-5,TRBD2,TRBV7-2,CASSFLRVAGETQYF,TGTGCCAGCAGCTTCCTAAGGGTAGCGGGAGAGACCCAGTACTTC
.,TRBJ1-2,.,TRBV7-9,CASSLGHDDGYTF,TGTGCCAGCAGCTTAGGGCACGACGATGGCTACACCTTC
.,TRBJ2-1,.,TRBV11-3,CASSDPPQRGNEQFF,TGTGCCAGCAGCGACCCCCCCCAAAGGGGCAATGAGCAGTTCTTC
.,TRBJ2-2,TRBD2,TRBV4-1,CASSQGPGLAGLTGELFF,TGCGCCAGCAGCCAAGGTCCCGGACTAGCGGGACTCACCGGGGAGCTGTTTTTT
.,TRBJ2-4,.,TRBV5-1,CASSLVSEVKNIQYF,TGCGCCAGCAGCTTGGTATCGGAAGTCAAAAACATTCAGTACTTC
once,TRBJ2-7,TRBD1,TRBV14,CASSQDQGTGSYEQYF,TGTGCCAGCAGCCAAGATCAGGGGACAGGATCCTACGAGCAGTACTTC
.,TRBJ2-2,.,TRBV13,CASSRTPGGRTGELFF,TGTGCCAGCAGCCGAACTCCTGGGGGGCGGACCGGGGAGCTGTTTTTT
.,TRBJ2-5,.,TRBV18,CASSPPGGETQYF,TGTGCCAGCTCACCACCAGGTGGAGAGACCCAGTACTTC
.,TRBJ1-4,.,TRBV5-1,CASSPWGGGTNEKLFF,TGCGCCAGCAGCCCTTGGGGGGGAGGAACTAATGAAAAACTGTTTTTT
.,TRBJ1-1,.,TRBV3-1/TRBV3-2,CASSQVGLGTEAFF,TGTGCCAGCAGCCAAGTCGGGTTAGGCACTGAAGCTTTCTTT
.,TRBJ1-2,.,TRBV5-1,CASSLVGSYLDGYTF,TGCGCCAGCAGCTTGGTAGGGTCTTACCTTGATGGCTACACCTTC
.,TRBJ2-7,.,TRBV27,CASSLVPGLYEQYF,TGTGCCAGCAGTTTAGTTCCGGGACTCTACGAGCAGTACTTC
.,TRBJ2-7,TRBD1,TRBV6-5,CASSPPDRVEQYF,TGTGCCAGCAGTCCTCCGGACAGGGTAGAGCAGTACTTC
once,TRBJ2-3,TRBD1,TRBV7-2,CASSSPRGLTDTQYF,TGTGCCAGCAGCTCCCCTAGGGGGCTGACAGATACGCAGTATTTT
.,TRBJ2-3,.,TRBV11-2,CASSLGFTGSDTQYF,TGTGCCAGCAGCTTAGGATTTACAGGGTCAGATACGCAGTATTTT
.,TRBJ1-1,.,TRBV7-9,CASSLGVAGEAFF,TGTGCCAGCAGCTTAGGGGTCGCAGGTGAAGCTTTCTTT
.,TRBJ1-1,.,TRBV3-1/TRBV3-2,CASSHNQPGRVNTEAFF,TGTGCCAGCAGCCATAATCAGCCGGGAAGGGTGAACACTGAAGCTTTCTTT
.,TRBJ2-1,TRBD1,TRBV5-1,CASSFTGQVSYNEQFF,TGCGCCAGCAGCTTTACTGGACAGGTGTCCTACAATGAGCAGTTCTTC
.,TRBJ2-7,TRBD2,TRBV9,CASSPRGSGSQRGEQYF,TGTGCCAGCAGCCCTCGGGGTAGCGGGAGTCAACGGGGCGAGCAGTACTTC
.,TRBJ2-7,TRBD1,TRBV20-1,CSASDRGGFYEQYF,TGCAGTGCTAGTGACAGGGGAGGTTTCTACGAGCAGTACTTC
.,TRBJ1-3,.,TRBV6-5,CASSYGGHTSGNTIYF,TGTGCCAGCAGTTACGGGGGCCATACCTCTGGAAACACCATATATTTT
.,TRBJ1-4,.,TRBV15,CATSVLRAGEKLFF,TGTGCCACCAGCGTCCTCCGTGCAGGTGAAAAACTGTTTTTT
.,TRBJ2-3,.,TRBV7-9,CASSLGFSLDTQYF,TGTGCCAGCAGCTTAGGGTTCTCCCTAGATACGCAGTATTTT
.,TRBJ1-1,.,TRBV2,CASSVPPTEAFF,TGTGCCAGCAGTGTCCCACCGACTGAAGCTTTCTTT